The 24 T cell receptor beta chains below were found in one sample sequenced in a study of vaccination and CD4 T cells after COVID-19. Cultured CD4+ T cell DNA was sequenced using the Oncomine TCR Beta short-read assay. TCRdb re-analysed the PCR reads in MiXCR, keeping a single row per CDR3 protein. This repertoire shows 15,000 to 20,000 distinct CDR3 sequences, roughly 57% found once; its top ten account for around 15%. Antigens of these TCRs are unknown. Noted time point: late sampling 161 to 241 days after vaccination in three convalescent patients. The sample's treatment: roughly ten-day PBMC culture with coronavirus spike peptide pools or control peptides (ViraFEST assay). This specimen was CD4+ T cells from blood, cultured in vitro, taken about 7 months after SARS-CoV-2 vaccination. All receptors derive from a human donor who had recovered from COVID-19.

The chain combines TRBV7-8 with TRBJ1-6; TRBD1 matches 8 bases. This CDR3 has 15 residues. After removal of 6 bases from V and 9 bases from J, the junction contained 10 bases not matched to a gene. Germline loops: CDR1 SGHVS, CDR2 FQNEAQ. CDR3 in amino acids: CASRRDRGGGSPLHF. DNA of the CDR3: TGTGCCAGCAGGAGAGACAGGGGTGGTGGTTCACCCCTCCACTTT.

This chain joins TRBV24-1 and TRBJ2-1, with a possible D match to TRBD2 (5 bases). The CDR3 covers 13 residues. In germline, CDR1 is KGHDR, CDR2 SFDVKD. Trimming cost V 1 base and J 9 bases, with 9 bases left between them. CDR3 loop: CATSDFSSTEQFF. The CDR3 coding sequence is TGTGCCACCAGTGATTTCTCTAGCACTGAGCAGTTCTTC.

The rearrangement links TRBV11-2 to TRBJ2-3; 8 bases align to TRBD2. CDR1 and CDR2 from the germline V gene are SGHAT and FQNNGV. The CDR3 consists of 14 residues. After removal of 1 base from V and 6 bases from J, the junction contained 3 bases not matched to a gene. CDR3 in DNA: TGTGCCAGCAGCTTAGGGCGACTAGCGGATACGCAGTATTTT. The encoded protein is CASSLGRLADTQYF.

This clonotype showed up just a few times. V usage is TRBV7-8 and J usage is TRBJ2-1, with D uncertain. CDR3 length: 11 residues. In germline, CDR1 is SGHVS, CDR2 FQNEAQ. Trimming took 1 base from V and 8 from J, leaving 3 bases between them. The CDR3 sequence: CASSLVDEQFF. The DNA of the CDR3 is TGTGCCAGCAGCTTAGTTGATGAGCAGTTCTTC.

The sample holds a few counts of this clonotype. The chain employs TRBV24-1 and TRBJ1-1; D is possibly TRBD1 (5 bases). Between the trimmed V and J ends, which lost 7 bases and 1 base, there was a span of 15 bases. Germline-derived CDR1 and CDR2 are KGHDR and SFDVKD. This CDR3 has 15 residues. CDR3 in amino acids: CATRAGLWGNTEAFF. In DNA form, the CDR3 reads TGTGCCACCAGAGCGGGACTGTGGGGGAACACTGAAGCTTTCTTT.

This clonotype was detected a few times. The chain links TRBV7-2 to TRBJ1-2; the match to TRBD1 covers 8 bases. CDR3 length: 15 amino acids. Germline CDR1 reads SGHTA; CDR2 reads FQGNSA. The junction had 2 bases not matched to a gene; V was cut back by 1 base and J by 1 base. The CDR3 DNA follows: TGTGCCAGCAGCTTAGTCGGACAGGGTAACTATGGCTACACCTTC. The encoded protein is CASSLVGQGNYGYTF. The full variable domain, completed using reference TRBV7-2 and TRBJ1-2, is GAGVSQSPSNKVTEKGKDVELRCDPISGHTALYWYRQSLGQGLEFLIYFQGNSAPDKSGLPSDRFSAERTGGSVSTLTIQRTQQEDSAVYLCASSLVGQGNYGYTFGSGTRLTVV.

This clonotype was counted once. The J gene is TRBJ2-2, the V gene TRBV6-1; 13 positions agree with TRBD2. CDR1 and CDR2 (germline): MNHNS, SASEGT. Trimming cost V 6 bases and J 3 bases; bases outside gene matches: 13. The CDR3 runs to 19 residues. DNA for the CDR3: TGTGCCAGCAGCGAAACCGGTCTAGGACTAGCGGGAGACACCGGGGAGCTGTTTTTT. Translated: CASSETGLGLAGDTGELFF.

The V call is TRBV21-1, the J call TRBJ1-5; whether TRBD1, the table's D call, matches the DNA was not checked. TRBV21-1 constitutes a pseudogene. The CDR3 has 12 amino acids. This CDR3 reads CARQGDNQPQHF. The CDR3 bases are TGTGCCAGACAGGGGGACAATCAGCCCCAGCATTTT.

The chain is built from TRBV5-4 and TRBJ1-2, with D tentatively TRBD1 (5 bases). Germline V gene sequence: CDR1 SGHNT, CDR2 YYREEE (reference sequence). V lost 7 bases to trimming and J lost 1 base, with 14 bases between them. CDR3 length: 14 residues. CDR3 sequence reads: CASGAEQYNYGYTF. In DNA form, the CDR3 reads TGTGCCAGCGGGGCCGAGCAATATAACTATGGCTACACCTTC.

The chain couples TRBV20-1 to TRBJ1-5; no clear D. Germline-derived CDR1 and CDR2 are DFQATT and SNEGSKA (reference sequence). The CDR3 covers 12 residues. DNA for the CDR3: TGCAGCGTTAATCCGGGGTTTCAGCCCCAGCATTTT. Amino acid sequence: CSVNPGFQPQHF.

This chain uses TRBV2 with TRBJ2-2; D not resolved. Trimming left V 7 bases short and J 6 bases short, with 6 bases between. Germline CDR1 reads SNHLY; CDR2 reads FYNNEI. The CDR3 has 11 residues. The CDR3 sequence: CASNAPGELFF. CDR3 in DNA: TGTGCCAGCAATGCGCCCGGGGAGCTGTTTTTT. Complete variable domain (other parts from reference TRBV2 and TRBJ2-2): EPEVTQTPSHQVTQMGQEVILRCVPISNHLYFYWYRQILGQKVEFLVSFYNNEISEKSEIFDDQFSVERPDGSNFTLKIRSTKLEDSAMYFCASNAPGELFFGEGSRLTVL.

The CDR3 region has the DNA TGTGCCAGCAGCTTAGGGGGATGGCAAGAGACCCAGTACTTC. Amino acid sequence: CASSLGGWQETQYF. The J gene is TRBJ2-5, the V gene TRBV7-2; D is ambiguous. The CDR3 consists of 14 residues. In germline, CDR1 is SGHTA, CDR2 FQGNSA. Trimming stripped 1 base from V and 2 bases from J, with 8 bases between.

In nucleotides, the CDR3 is TGCAGTGCCACGGACCCAGGCGGAGGGAACACTGAAGCTTTCTTT. Protein: CSATDPGGGNTEAFF. This rearrangement joins TRBV20-1 to TRBJ1-1; D is undetermined. The germline V gene has CDR1 DFQATT and CDR2 SNEGSKA (reference sequence). The V end lost 6 bases, the J end lost 1 base, and 18 bases lay between the germline ends. The CDR3 spans 15 residues.

By proportion, this clonotype is medium-sized. The rearrangement links TRBV7-3 to TRBJ2-5; 9 bases agree with TRBD2. Germline values: CDR1 SGHTA, CDR2 FQGTGA. The CDR3 extends over 16 amino acids. Unmatched junction bases numbered 4, after V lost 1 base and J lost 1 base. CDR3 sequence (DNA): TGTGCCAGCAGCTTAATGGCGGGGGGGCCCCAAGAGACCCAGTACTTC. Translated, it gives CASSLMAGGPQETQYF.

The chain is built from TRBV4-3 and TRBJ2-7, with TRBD2 matching 9 bases. Germline values: CDR1 LGHNA, CDR2 YSLEER. The CDR3 loop spans 13 amino acids. J gave up 6 bases and V 6 bases, and 6 bases lay outside the gene matches. DNA of the CDR3: TGCGCCAGCAGTCCGGCGGGAGGGCCCGAGCAGTACTTC. Translation gives CASSPAGGPEQYF.

V usage is TRBV28 and J usage is TRBJ2-7; D is ambiguous. CDR3 size: 11 residues. From germline, CDR1 is MDHEN and CDR2 SYDVKM. Trimming shortened V by 6 bases and J by 4 bases, and 7 bases separated the two germline ends. DNA for the CDR3: TGTGCCAGCAGCCCGAGGTACGAGCAGTACTTC. Protein product: CASSPRYEQYF. Full variable domain (outside the CDR3, taken from reference TRBV28 and TRBJ2-7): DVKVTQSSRYLVKRTGEKVFLECVQDMDHENMFWYRQDPGLGLRLIYFSYDVKMKEKGDIPEGYSVSREKKERFSLILESASTNQTSMYLCASSPRYEQYFGPGTRLTVT.

J is TRBJ1-5 and V is TRBV19; 9 bases line up with TRBD1. The V and J ends lost 6 bases and 8 bases, in that order; junction bases with no gene match: 11. CDR1 LNHDA and CDR2 SQIVND come from the germline V gene (reference sequence). This CDR3 is 15 amino acids long. The DNA of the CDR3 is TGTGCCAGTAGCACGACCGGGACAGGGTATGAGCCCCAGCATTTT. The encoded protein is CASSTTGTGYEPQHF.

This clonotype was counted only a few times. The chain joins TRBV7-3 to TRBJ2-7, with D maybe TRBD2 (7 bases). Trimming cost V 1 base and J 6 bases, with 16 bases left between them. CDR1 is SGHTA, CDR2 FQGTGA, per germline. This CDR3 has 15 residues. CDR3 bases: TGTGCCAGCAGCTTAAGGGGGGGCGCAGGAGTCGAGCAGTACTTC. The encoded protein is CASSLRGGAGVEQYF.

The chain recombines TRBV2 with TRBJ1-1; D remains ambiguous. Trimming left V 4 bases short and J 11 bases short, with 11 bases between. The CDR3 length is 11 residues. CDR1 and CDR2 from the germline V gene are SNHLY and FYNNEI. In DNA form, the CDR3 reads TGTGCCAGCAGTGGAGAGGTTTTGGCTTTCTTT. Its translation: CASSGEVLAFF.

This clonotype was recorded a few times. The chain uses TRBV20-1 and TRBJ1-5; D ambiguous. This CDR3 contains 14 residues. The V end was cut by 5 bases, the J end by 5 bases, with 16 bases between. Looked up from germline, CDR1 is DFQATT and CDR2 is SNEGSKA (reference sequence). CDR3 amino acids: CSAGKSSMDQPQHF. CDR3 bases: TGCAGTGCTGGTAAATCGAGCATGGATCAGCCCCAGCATTTT.

The J gene is TRBJ2-3, the V gene TRBV4-2; either TRBD1 or TRBD2 may supply D (5 bases each). Trimming took off 0 bases at V and 1 base at J, with 17 bases between the two ends. Germline V gives CDR1 LGHNA, CDR2 YNFKEQ. The CDR3 consists of 18 residues. The CDR3 nucleotides read TGTGCCAGCAGCCAAGACCCACCCAGGGAGTGGGGCACAGATACGCAGTATTTT. As protein: CASSQDPPREWGTDTQYF.

V and J are TRBV15 and TRBJ2-3, with D maybe TRBD1 (5 bases). The germline CDR1 and CDR2 sequences are LNHNV and YYDKDF (reference sequence). V gave up 3 bases and J gave up 2 bases, with 12 bases separating them. This CDR3 has 15 amino acids. The CDR3 here is CATSSGETVTDTQYF. The CDR3 bases are TGTGCCACCAGCAGCGGCGAGACAGTCACAGATACGCAGTATTTT.

By share, this clonotype counts as medium-sized (0.01 to 0.1%). J is TRBJ2-3 and V is TRBV7-2; TRBD2 might be the D (5 bases). Germline CDR1 SGHTA, CDR2 FQGNSA. This CDR3 contains 13 residues. V lost 1 base and J 4 bases, leaving 6 bases between the germline ends. The CDR3 is CASSLERADTQYF. The CDR3 region has the DNA TGTGCCAGCAGCTTAGAGAGGGCAGATACGCAGTATTTT.

The chain has TRBV6-1 and TRBJ2-5; D tentatively reads TRBD1 or TRBD2 (6 bases each). The germline V gene has CDR1 MNHNS and CDR2 SASEGT. V was cut by 6 bases and J by 9 bases, with 11 bases left in between. The CDR3 has 11 amino acids. The DNA for the CDR3 is TGTGCCAGCAGCTCAGGGGAGGCCCAGTACTTC. This translates into CASSSGEAQYF.